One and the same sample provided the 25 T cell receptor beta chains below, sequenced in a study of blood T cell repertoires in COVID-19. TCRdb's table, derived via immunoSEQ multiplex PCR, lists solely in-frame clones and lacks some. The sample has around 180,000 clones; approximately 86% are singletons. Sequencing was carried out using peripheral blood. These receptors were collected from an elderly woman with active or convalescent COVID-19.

As DNA, the CDR3 is TGTGCCAGCTCACCATGGGCGGGACAAGAGACCCAGTACTTC. Translated, it gives CASSPWAGQETQYF. The rearrangement uses TRBV18 and TRBJ2-5; TRBD2 might be the D (6 bases). V lost 2 bases, J lost 2 bases, and 9 bases lay in between. Germline V lookup: CDR1 KGHSH, CDR2 LQKENI. The CDR3 has 14 amino acids.

The CDR3 nucleotides are TGTGCCAGCAATCTAGCTCGGAGACAAGAGACCCAGTACTTC. Translation gives CASNLARRQETQYF. The chain is built from TRBV6-5 and TRBJ2-5, with D possibly being TRBD2 (5 bases). This CDR3 has 14 amino acids. From germline, CDR1 is MNHEY and CDR2 SVGAGI. Trimming removed 7 bases at V and 2 bases at J, with 14 bases between.

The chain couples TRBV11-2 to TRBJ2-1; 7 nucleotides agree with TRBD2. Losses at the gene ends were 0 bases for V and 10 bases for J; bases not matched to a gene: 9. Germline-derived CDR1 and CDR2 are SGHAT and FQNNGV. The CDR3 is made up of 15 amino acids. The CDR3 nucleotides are TGTGCCAGCAGCTTAGATCCCCCTAGCGGAAGGGAGCAGTTCTTC. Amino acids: CASSLDPPSGREQFF.

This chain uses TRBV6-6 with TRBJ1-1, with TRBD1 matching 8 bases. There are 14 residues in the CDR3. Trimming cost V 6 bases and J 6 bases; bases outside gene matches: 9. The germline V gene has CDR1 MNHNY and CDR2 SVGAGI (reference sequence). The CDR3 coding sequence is TGTGCCAGCAGACGCCTGGACAGGGAGGCTGAAGCTTTCTTT. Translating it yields CASRRLDREAEAFF.

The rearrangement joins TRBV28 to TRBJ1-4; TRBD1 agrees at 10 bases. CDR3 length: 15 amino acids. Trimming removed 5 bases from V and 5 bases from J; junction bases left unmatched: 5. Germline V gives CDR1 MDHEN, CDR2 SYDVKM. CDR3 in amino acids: CASSKDRGRNEKLFF. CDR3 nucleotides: TGTGCCAGCAGTAAAGACAGGGGGCGGAATGAAAAACTGTTTTTT. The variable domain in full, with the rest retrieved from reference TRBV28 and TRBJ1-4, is DVKVTQSSRYLVKRTGEKVFLECVQDMDHENMFWYRQDPGLGLRLIYFSYDVKMKEKGDIPEGYSVSREKKERFSLILESASTNQTSMYLCASSKDRGRNEKLFFGSGTQLSVL.

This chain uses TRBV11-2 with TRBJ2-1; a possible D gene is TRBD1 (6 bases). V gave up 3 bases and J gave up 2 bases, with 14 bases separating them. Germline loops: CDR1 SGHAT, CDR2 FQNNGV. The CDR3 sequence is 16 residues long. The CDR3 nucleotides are TGTGCCAGCAGCTTGGGCCAGGGGCCCCCCTACAATGAGCAGTTCTTC. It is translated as CASSLGQGPPYNEQFF. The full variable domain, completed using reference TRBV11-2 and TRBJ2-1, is EAGVAQSPRYKIIEKRQSVAFWCNPISGHATLYWYQQILGQGPKLLIQFQNNGVVDDSQLPKDRFSAERLKGVDSTLKIQPAKLEDSAVYLCASSLGQGPPYNEQFFGPGTRLTVL.

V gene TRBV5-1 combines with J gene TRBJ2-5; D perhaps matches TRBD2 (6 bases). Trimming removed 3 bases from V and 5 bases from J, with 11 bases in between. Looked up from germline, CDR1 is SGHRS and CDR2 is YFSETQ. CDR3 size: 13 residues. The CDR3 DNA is TGCGCCAGCAGCTGGAGGAGGGGTGAGACCCAGTACTTC. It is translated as CASSWRRGETQYF.

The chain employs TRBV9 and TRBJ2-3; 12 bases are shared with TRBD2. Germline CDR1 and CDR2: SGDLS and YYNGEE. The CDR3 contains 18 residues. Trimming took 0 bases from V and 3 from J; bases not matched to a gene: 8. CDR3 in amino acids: CASSVATTSGRRTDTQYF. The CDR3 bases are TGTGCCAGCAGCGTAGCTACGACTAGCGGGAGACGAACAGATACGCAGTATTTT.

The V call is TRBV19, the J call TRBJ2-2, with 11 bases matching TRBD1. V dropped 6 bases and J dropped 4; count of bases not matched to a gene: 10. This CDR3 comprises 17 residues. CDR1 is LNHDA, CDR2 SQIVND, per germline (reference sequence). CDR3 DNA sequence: TGTGCCAGTAGGAGGGACAGGGGGACGATAGGCACCGGGGAGCTGTTTTTT. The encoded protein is CASRRDRGTIGTGELFF. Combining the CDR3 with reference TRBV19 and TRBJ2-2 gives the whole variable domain DGGITQSPKYLFRKEGQNVTLSCEQNLNHDAMYWYRQDPGQGLRLIYYSQIVNDFQKGDIAEGYSVSREKKESFPLTVTSAQKNPTAFYLCASRRDRGTIGTGELFFGEGSRLTVL.

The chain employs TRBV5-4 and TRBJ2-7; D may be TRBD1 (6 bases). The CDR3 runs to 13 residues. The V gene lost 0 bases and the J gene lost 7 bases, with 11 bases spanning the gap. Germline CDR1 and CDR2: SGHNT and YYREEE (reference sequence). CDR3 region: CASSLDRDREQYF. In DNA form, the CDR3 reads TGTGCCAGCAGCTTGGACAGGGATCGGGAGCAGTACTTC. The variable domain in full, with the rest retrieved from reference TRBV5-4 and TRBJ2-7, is ETGVTQSPTHLIKTRGQQVTLRCSSQSGHNTVSWYQQALGQGPQFIFQYYREEENGRGNFPPRFSGLQFPNYSSELNVNALELDDSALYLCASSLDRDREQYFGPGTRLTVT.

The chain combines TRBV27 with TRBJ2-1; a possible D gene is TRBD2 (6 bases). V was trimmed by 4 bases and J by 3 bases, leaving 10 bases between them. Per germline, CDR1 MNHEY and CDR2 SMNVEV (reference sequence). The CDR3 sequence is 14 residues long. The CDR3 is CASSSGGLYNEQFF. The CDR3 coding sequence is TGTGCCAGCAGTTCCGGGGGACTCTACAATGAGCAGTTCTTC.

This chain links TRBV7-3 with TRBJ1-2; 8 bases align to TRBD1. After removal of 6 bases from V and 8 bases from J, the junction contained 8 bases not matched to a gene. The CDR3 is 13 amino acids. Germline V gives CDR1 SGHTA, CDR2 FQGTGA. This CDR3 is CASSPNGQGGYTF. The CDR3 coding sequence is TGTGCCAGCAGTCCAAACGGACAGGGCGGCTACACCTTC. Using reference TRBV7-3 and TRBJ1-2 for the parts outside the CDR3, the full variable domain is GAGVSQTPSNKVTEKGKYVELRCDPISGHTALYWYRQSLGQGPEFLIYFQGTGAADDSGLPNDRFFAVRPEGSVSTLKIQRTERGDSAVYLCASSPNGQGGYTFGSGTRLTVV.

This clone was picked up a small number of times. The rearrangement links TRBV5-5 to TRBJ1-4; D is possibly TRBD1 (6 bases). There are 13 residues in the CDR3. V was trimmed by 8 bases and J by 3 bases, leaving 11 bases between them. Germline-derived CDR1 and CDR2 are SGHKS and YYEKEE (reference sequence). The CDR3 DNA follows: TGTGCCAGTTCACAGGGAGCTAATGAAAAACTGTTTTTT. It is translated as CASSQGANEKLFF.

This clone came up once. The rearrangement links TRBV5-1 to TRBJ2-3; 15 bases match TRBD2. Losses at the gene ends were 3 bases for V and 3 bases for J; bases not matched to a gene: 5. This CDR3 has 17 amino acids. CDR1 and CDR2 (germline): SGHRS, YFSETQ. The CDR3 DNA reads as TGCGCCAGCAGCTCCGGGACTAGCGGGAGGCTGACAGATACGCAGTATTTT. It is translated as CASSSGTSGRLTDTQYF.

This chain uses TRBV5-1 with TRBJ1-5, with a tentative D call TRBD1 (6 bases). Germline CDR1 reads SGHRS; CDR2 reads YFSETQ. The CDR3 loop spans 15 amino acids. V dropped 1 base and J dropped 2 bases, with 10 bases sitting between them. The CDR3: CASSLRGGGNQPQHF. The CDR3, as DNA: TGCGCCAGCAGCTTGAGAGGGGGGGGCAATCAGCCCCAGCATTTT.

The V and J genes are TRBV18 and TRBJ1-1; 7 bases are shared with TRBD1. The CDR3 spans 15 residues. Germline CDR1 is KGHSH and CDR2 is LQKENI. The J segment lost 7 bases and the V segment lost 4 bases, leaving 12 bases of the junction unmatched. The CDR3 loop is CASSRGQAGGIEAFF. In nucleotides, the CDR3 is TGTGCCAGCTCACGCGGACAGGCTGGGGGGATTGAAGCTTTCTTT.

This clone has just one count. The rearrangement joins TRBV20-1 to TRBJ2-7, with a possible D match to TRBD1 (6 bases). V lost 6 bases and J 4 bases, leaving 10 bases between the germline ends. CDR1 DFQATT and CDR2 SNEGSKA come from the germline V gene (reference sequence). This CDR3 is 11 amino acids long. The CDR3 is CSANRVYEQYF. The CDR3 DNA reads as TGCAGTGCCAACAGGGTTTACGAGCAGTACTTC.

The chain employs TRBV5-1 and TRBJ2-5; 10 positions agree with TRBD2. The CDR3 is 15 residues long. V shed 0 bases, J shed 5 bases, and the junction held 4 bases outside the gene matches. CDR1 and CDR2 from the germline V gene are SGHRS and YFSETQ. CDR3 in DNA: TGCGCCAGCAGCTTGGCTCCAGCGGGGGGGGAGACCCAGTACTTC. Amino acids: CASSLAPAGGETQYF.

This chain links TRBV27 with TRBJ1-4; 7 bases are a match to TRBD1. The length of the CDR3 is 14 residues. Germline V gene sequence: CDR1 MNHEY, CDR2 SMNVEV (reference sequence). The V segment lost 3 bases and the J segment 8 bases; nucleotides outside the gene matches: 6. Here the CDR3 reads CASSFTGVGEKLFF. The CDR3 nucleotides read TGTGCCAGCAGTTTCACAGGGGTAGGGGAAAAACTGTTTTTT.

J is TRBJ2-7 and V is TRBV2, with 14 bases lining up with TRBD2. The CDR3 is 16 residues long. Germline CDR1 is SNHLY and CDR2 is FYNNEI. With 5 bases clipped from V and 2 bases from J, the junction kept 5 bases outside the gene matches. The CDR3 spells CASSNRLAGGTYEQYF. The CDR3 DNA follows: TGTGCCAGCAGTAACAGACTAGCGGGAGGGACCTACGAGCAGTACTTC.

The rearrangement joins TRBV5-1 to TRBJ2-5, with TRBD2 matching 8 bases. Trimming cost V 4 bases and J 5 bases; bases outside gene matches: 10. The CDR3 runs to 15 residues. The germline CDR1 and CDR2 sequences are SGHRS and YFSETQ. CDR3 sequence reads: CASSPMAAGVETQYF. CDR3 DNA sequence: TGCGCCAGCAGCCCCATGGCAGCGGGAGTGGAGACCCAGTACTTC.

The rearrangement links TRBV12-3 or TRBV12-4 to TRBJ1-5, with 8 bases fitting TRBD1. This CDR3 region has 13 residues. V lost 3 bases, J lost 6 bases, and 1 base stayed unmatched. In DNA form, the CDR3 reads TGTGCCAGCAGTTTGCAGGGGGCTCAGCCCCAGCATTTT. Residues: CASSLQGAQPQHF.

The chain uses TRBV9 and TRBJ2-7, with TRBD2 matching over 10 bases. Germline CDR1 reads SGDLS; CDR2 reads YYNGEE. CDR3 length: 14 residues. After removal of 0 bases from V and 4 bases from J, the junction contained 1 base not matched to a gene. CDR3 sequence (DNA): TGTGCCAGCAGCGTAGCAGCGGGAGGGTACGAGCAGTACTTC. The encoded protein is CASSVAAGGYEQYF.

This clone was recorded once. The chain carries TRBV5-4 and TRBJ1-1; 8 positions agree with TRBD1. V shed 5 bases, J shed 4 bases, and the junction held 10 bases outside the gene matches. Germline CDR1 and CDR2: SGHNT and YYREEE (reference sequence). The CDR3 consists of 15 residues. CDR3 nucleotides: TGTGCCAGCAGTCGAGACAGGGGTTTAAGCACTGAAGCTTTCTTT. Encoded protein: CASSRDRGLSTEAFF.

This chain's CDR3 is CASSSWRDLTNEQFF. DNA of the CDR3: TGTGCCAGCAGCTCCTGGAGGGACTTAACGAATGAGCAGTTCTTC. The rearrangement links TRBV7-8 to TRBJ2-1; maybe TRBD2 (6 bases). The CDR3 contains 15 residues. Germline lookup yields CDR1 SGHVS and CDR2 FQNEAQ. V lost 4 bases and J lost 7, with 17 bases in between.